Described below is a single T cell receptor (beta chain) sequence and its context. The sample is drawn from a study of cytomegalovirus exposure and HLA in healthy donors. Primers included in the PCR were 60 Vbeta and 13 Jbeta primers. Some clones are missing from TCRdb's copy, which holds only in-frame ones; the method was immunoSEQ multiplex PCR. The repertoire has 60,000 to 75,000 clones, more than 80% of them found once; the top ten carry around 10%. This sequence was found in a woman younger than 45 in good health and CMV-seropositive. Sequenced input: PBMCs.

Here the CDR3 reads CASRRSPQETQYF. CDR3 nucleotide sequence: TGTGCCAGCAGAAGAAGCCCCCAAGAGACCCAGTACTTC. The chain has TRBV2 and TRBJ2-5; D uncertain. V was trimmed by 6 bases and J by 1 base, leaving 9 bases between them. The CDR3 totals 13 residues. CDR1 and CDR2 from the germline V gene are SNHLY and FYNNEI.